This T cell receptor beta chain was obtained from a study of CD8+CD57+ T cells in acquired aplastic anemia. Background on the study: The sorted CD4+ and CD8+ cells yielded an average about 3.3 ug of DNA.

Flow cytometry had shown expanded CD8+CD57+ cells in the patients chosen for sequencing. The patients all had a severe acquired aplastic anemia diagnosis. Patient blood was sampled before any therapy had been received. Using genomic DNA as the template, TCR beta VDJ and CDR3 profiling was carried out. TCRdb ran MiXCR on the reads and lists one entry per CDR3 protein. In the table there are approximately 300,000 distinct CDR3 sequences, approximately 58% of which are singletons. Study results and limitations: Almost 30 sequences, all CD8+ CDR3, were shared between patients and controls.

Deletions cut 6 bases from V and 6 bases from J, with 21 bases between. CDR1 and CDR2 from the germline V gene are SEHNR and FQNEAQ (reference sequence). The CDR3 length is 15 residues. For this clonotype: Its antigen is undetermined.

The J gene is TRBJ2-7, the V gene TRBV7-9, with a weak D call TRBD1 (8 bases). This TCR was recovered from a human donor with aplastic anemia. The specimen was sorted CD4+, CD8+, or CD8+CD57+ T cells (not recorded which) from PBMCs. The CDR3 is CASSQITGGAGEQYF. CDR3 nucleotides: TGTGCCAGCAGTCAAATCACAGGGGGGGCAGGCGAGCAGTACTTC.